This T cell receptor (beta chain) was identified during a study of a mutant IDH1 vaccine in newly diagnosed glioma. Sequenced by immunoSEQ multiplex PCR; TCRdb stores in-frame clones only, minus some. The sample lists 35,000 to 50,000 clones, approximately 90% occurring once. Trimming removed 1 base from V and 0 bases from J, with 7 bases in between. This CDR3 comprises 14 residues. This sample's time point: week 23, last vaccination. Each vaccine dose was 300 ug of mutant IDH1 20-mer peptide, with topical imiquimod. To note about this clone: The antigen is unknown.

The clonotype comes from a man aged 45-60 years with glioma. The material sequenced was PBMCs, taken from a glioma patient whose treatment included an IDH1 peptide vaccine. The chain has TRBV5-3 and TRBJ1-1; D unresolved. TRBV5-3 is an open reading frame, and its role is uncertain. DNA for the CDR3: TGTGCCAGAAGCTTGCCGTGGATGAACACTGAAGCTTTCTTT. As protein: CARSLPWMNTEAFF.